A single sample is the source of the 26 T cell receptor beta chains below, sequenced in a study of cytomegalovirus exposure and HLA in healthy donors. 60 Vbeta and 13 Jbeta primers were used in PCR. Profiling relied on immunoSEQ multiplex PCR, and the TCRdb table lists in-frame clones only, not all of them. The sample holds approximately 100,000 clones, 76% seen once. What was sequenced was PBMCs. These receptors originate from a man in his forties in good health and CMV-seronegative.

The V and J genes are TRBV19 and TRBJ2-3; 10 positions match TRBD1. Per the germline V gene, CDR1 is LNHDA and CDR2 is SQIVND (reference sequence). Unmatched junction bases numbered 1, after V lost 4 bases and J lost 3 bases. This CDR3 is 14 amino acids long. In DNA form, the CDR3 reads TGTGCCAGTAGTAAGGGACAGGGGACAGATACGCAGTATTTT. Amino acid sequence: CASSKGQGTDTQYF.

The chain has TRBV9 and TRBJ1-4; D remains unclear. Germline values: CDR1 SGDLS, CDR2 YYNGEE. Trimming shortened V by 3 bases and J by 5 bases, and 11 bases separated the two germline ends. There are 14 residues in the CDR3. The CDR3 reads CASSARGGNEKLFF. The CDR3 DNA reads TGTGCCAGCAGCGCCCGGGGAGGGAATGAAAAACTGTTTTTT.

The rearrangement joins TRBV15 to TRBJ2-2; TRBD2 is a possible D gene (5 bases). Trimming cost V 0 bases and J 6 bases, with 20 bases left between them. This CDR3 contains 18 residues. Germline CDR1 LNHNV, CDR2 YYDKDF (reference sequence). The CDR3 DNA is TGTGCCACCAGCAGAGATGGGTTTACTAGAGAATGGGCCGGGGAGCTGTTTTTT. Protein sequence: CATSRDGFTREWAGELFF.

The V gene is TRBV7-9, the J gene TRBJ1-3, with TRBD1 as a possible D gene (6 bases). This CDR3 is 16 amino acids long. The V end lost 5 bases, the J end lost 4 bases, and 18 bases lay between the germline ends. Per the germline V gene, CDR1 is SEHNR and CDR2 is FQNEAQ (reference sequence). The DNA for the CDR3 is TGTGCCAGCAGCCCAAACCCCACAGGGCCCGGAAACACCATATATTTT. Its protein is CASSPNPTGPGNTIYF.

This chain links TRBV6-5 with TRBJ1-2, with 7 bases that match TRBD1. Germline CDR1 reads MNHEY; CDR2 reads SVGAGI. J lost 8 bases, V lost 4 bases, and 13 bases had no gene match. This CDR3 comprises 15 residues. The chain's CDR3 is CASSWTGPRGGGYTF. The DNA of the CDR3 is TGTGCCAGCAGTTGGACAGGCCCCCGGGGAGGAGGCTACACCTTC.

The gene calls are TRBV5-5 and TRBJ2-3; D is undetermined. Trimming removed 7 bases from V and 0 bases from J, with 15 bases in between. The CDR3 spans 15 residues. Germline V gene sequence: CDR1 SGHKS, CDR2 YYEKEE (reference sequence). The CDR3 DNA reads as TGTGCCAGCTCTTATGGGCCGCTGAGCACAGATACGCAGTATTTT. Protein product: CASSYGPLSTDTQYF.

This sequence joins TRBV5-1 and TRBJ2-7, with D tentatively TRBD1 (5 bases). CDR3 length equals 14 residues. Germline V gene data show CDR1 as SGHRS and CDR2 as YFSETQ. With 0 bases removed from V and 0 bases from J, the gap between germline ends came to 7 bases. The chain's CDR3 is CASSLGGSSYEQYV. CDR3 DNA: TGCGCCAGCAGCTTGGGGGGCAGCTCCTACGAGCAGTACGTC.

This sequence joins TRBV19 and TRBJ2-1, with 7 bases matching TRBD2. Germline lookup yields CDR1 LNHDA and CDR2 SQIVND (reference sequence). The CDR3 runs to 17 residues. Trimming took 0 bases from V and 2 from J; bases not matched to a gene: 7. Here the CDR3 reads CASSIDPRGYAYNEQFF. CDR3 coding DNA: TGTGCCAGTAGTATAGACCCGCGGGGGTACGCCTACAATGAGCAGTTCTTC.

This clone occurred once. The chain couples TRBV7-8 to TRBJ2-5, with TRBD2 matching over 9 bases. The CDR3 sequence is 16 residues long. Germline V CDR1 and CDR2: SGHVS, FQNEAQ. Trimming removed 10 bases from V and 5 bases from J; junction bases left unmatched: 17. The chain's CDR3 is CATEQTSGRVGETQYF. For the CDR3, the DNA is TGTGCCACCGAACAAACTAGCGGGCGAGTGGGGGAGACCCAGTACTTC.

This chain uses TRBV6-1 with TRBJ2-7, with D possibly matching TRBD2 (6 bases). V was trimmed by 3 bases and J by 3 bases, leaving 12 bases between them. Germline loops: CDR1 MNHNS, CDR2 SASEGT. The length of the CDR3 is 14 residues. This chain's CDR3 is CASSEMAGNYEQYF. CDR3 nucleotide sequence: TGTGCCAGCAGTGAGATGGCGGGAAACTACGAGCAGTACTTC.

The chain joins TRBV18 to TRBJ1-2; 7 bases line up with TRBD1. Trimming at V came to 2 bases and at J to 11 bases, leaving 8 bases not matched to a gene. The CDR3 totals 13 residues. In germline, CDR1 is KGHSH, CDR2 LQKENI. CDR3 sequence (DNA): TGTGCCAGCTCACCAGATCGGGACAGAGAATACACCTTC. This encodes CASSPDRDREYTF.

This sequence joins TRBV6-5 and TRBJ1-4; D not certain. Germline V gene sequence: CDR1 MNHEY, CDR2 SVGAGI. Trimming pared 2 bases from V and 4 bases from J, leaving 5 bases between. This CDR3 has 13 residues. CDR3 coding DNA: TGTGCCAGCAGTTACGGGCTTAATGAAAAACTGTTTTTT. The encoded protein is CASSYGLNEKLFF.

The gene calls are TRBV6-6 and TRBJ2-2; D possibly corresponds to TRBD2 (5 bases). CDR1 and CDR2 from the germline V gene are MNHNY and SVGAGI (reference sequence). The CDR3 has 16 residues. The V and J ends lost 4 bases and 2 bases respectively, with 14 bases between them. CDR3 sequence: CASSSPAGVNTGELFF. The DNA for the CDR3 is TGTGCCAGCAGTTCTCCGGCCGGGGTTAACACCGGGGAGCTGTTTTTT.

The CDR3 nucleotides are TGTGCCAGCAGCTTAGGAGGGCGAGGTTTGGAGACCCAGTACTTC. This encodes CASSLGGRGLETQYF. V usage is TRBV7-9 and J usage is TRBJ2-5; D is perhaps TRBD2 (5 bases). Deletions cut 1 base from V and 5 bases from J, with 14 bases between. CDR1 and CDR2 from the germline V gene are SEHNR and FQNEAQ (reference sequence). This CDR3 is built from 15 residues.

The chain combines TRBV5-6 with TRBJ1-5, with D uncertain. The CDR3 length is 12 residues. Germline loops: CDR1 SGHDT, CDR2 YYEEEE. Trimming stripped 3 bases from V and 3 bases from J, with 4 bases between. The chain's CDR3 is CASSSYNQPQHF. CDR3 coding DNA: TGTGCCAGCAGCTCCTACAATCAGCCCCAGCATTTT.

As to this clone: The junction differs from germline at one of its ends, possibly a read error. V gene TRBV7-9 combines with J gene TRBJ1-4; 7 nucleotides agree with TRBD1. CDR1 and CDR2 from the germline V gene are SEHNR and FQNEAQ (reference sequence). CDR3 length equals 14 residues. The CDR3 sequence: CSSSHWTGVEKLFF. Written as DNA, the CDR3 is TGTTCCAGCAGCCACTGGACAGGAGTGGAAAAACTGTTTTTT.

This clone was counted once. This chain's CDR3 is CASSMTGFSAVYGYTF. DNA for the CDR3: TGTGCCAGTAGTATGACAGGATTTTCGGCAGTCTATGGCTACACCTTC. The chain is built from TRBV19 and TRBJ1-2; a possible D gene is TRBD1 (6 bases). The germline V and J ends were trimmed by 3 bases and 4 bases, with 18 bases remaining between them. This CDR3 has 16 amino acids. Germline loops: CDR1 LNHDA, CDR2 SQIVND (reference sequence).

This clone was seen more than once but under ten times. Written as DNA, the CDR3 is TGCGCCAGCAGCCAAGGTTCTGTCTTGAACACTGAAGCTTTCTTT. This gives the protein CASSQGSVLNTEAFF. V and J are TRBV4-1 and TRBJ1-1; no clear D. The CDR3 extends over 15 amino acids. The V end was cut by 1 base, the J end by 0 bases, with 9 bases between. Germline values: CDR1 MGHRA, CDR2 YSYEKL.

The rearrangement joins TRBV9 to TRBJ2-5; 9 nucleotides match TRBD2. J was trimmed by 3 bases and V by 0 bases; bases with no gene match: 9. The germline V gene has CDR1 SGDLS and CDR2 YYNGEE. CDR3 size: 17 residues. CDR3 in amino acids: CASSVGDRLAGKETQYF. The DNA for the CDR3 is TGTGCCAGCAGCGTAGGTGATAGGCTAGCGGGGAAAGAGACCCAGTACTTC.

On this clone: Other nucleotide sequences in the sample specify the same CDR3. This rearrangement joins TRBV14 to TRBJ1-2; 11 bases match TRBD1. This CDR3 has 16 amino acids. The V and J ends lost 4 bases and 4 bases, in that order; junction bases with no gene match: 8. The germline V gene encodes CDR1 SGHDN and CDR2 FVKESK. The CDR3 DNA reads TGTGCCAGCAGCCGTAGCGGGACAGGGGGACCCTATGGCTACACCTTC. Its protein product is CASSRSGTGGPYGYTF.

The chain couples TRBV6-1 to TRBJ1-2; TRBD1 matches at 8 bases. The CDR3 sequence is 14 residues long. V lost 6 bases to trimming and J lost 4 bases; unmatched junction nucleotides: 7. Germline CDR1 reads MNHNS; CDR2 reads SASEGT. The CDR3 protein is CASRTGEKSYGYTF. Here the CDR3 DNA reads TGTGCCAGCAGGACAGGGGAGAAGAGCTATGGCTACACCTTC.

The chain uses TRBV7-3 and TRBJ2-3; TRBD2 agrees at 8 bases. Germline CDR1 SGHTA, CDR2 FQGTGA. Germline trimming cut 5 bases from V and 6 bases from J; bases unmatched to any gene: 10. The CDR3 loop spans 15 amino acids. CDR3 protein: CASSLLVSGVDTQYF. CDR3 in DNA: TGTGCCAGCAGCCTCCTCGTTAGCGGGGTTGATACGCAGTATTTT.

This clone was detected a few times. V gene TRBV7-2 combines with J gene TRBJ1-1, with D tentatively TRBD1 (5 bases). Trimming left V 5 bases short and J 11 bases short, with 15 bases between. The CDR3 has 12 amino acids. CDR1 is SGHTA and CDR2 is FQGNSA in the germline V gene. The CDR3 is CASSRDSLKAFF. CDR3 DNA: TGTGCCAGCAGCCGAGACAGTCTCAAGGCTTTCTTT.

The CDR3 here is CASSLTGGNEKLFF. Written as DNA, the CDR3 is TGTGCCAGCAGCTTAACAGGGGGAAATGAAAAACTGTTTTTT. V usage is TRBV7-9 and J usage is TRBJ1-4; TRBD1 matches 8 bases. The CDR3 length is 14 residues. Germline loops: CDR1 SEHNR, CDR2 FQNEAQ (reference sequence). The trim removed 2 bases at V and 5 bases at J, leaving 1 base unmatched.

The chain is built from TRBV6-5 and TRBJ1-2, with D perhaps matching TRBD1 (6 bases). V lost 6 bases to trimming and J lost 4 bases, with 12 bases between them. The CDR3 consists of 13 residues. In germline, CDR1 is MNHEY, CDR2 SVGAGI. CDR3 in DNA: TGTGCCAGCAGGTACACAGGGAGCTATGGCTACACCTTC. Protein sequence: CASRYTGSYGYTF.

This sequence joins TRBV21-1 and TRBJ1-5. TRBV21-1 is a listed pseudogene. CDR3 length: 16 residues. CDR3 bases: TGTGCCAGCAGCAAAGAGGGGGGGGGCAGGGAGCAGCCCCAGCATTTT. The encoded protein is CASSKEGGGREQPQHF.